This T cell receptor beta chain was sequenced for a study of T cell repertoires in cytomegalovirus infection (dated by TCRdb to 2018 to 2020). Describing the broader study: Alongside well-studied HLA-B-restricted epitopes, the peptide stimulations were aimed at recently identified HLA-C-restricted CMV epitopes, whose presentation resists viral immunomodulation. The HLA type of each donor mattered for the analysis, because public TCR beta signatures pointed to carriage of CMV infection along with the matching HLA type. Results and caveats for the whole study, not just this receptor: Cumulative frequency of public TCR beta family members discriminated carriers of CMV infection plus the relevant HLA type in this cohort and an independent approximately 340-donor cohort. In the ex vivo response, HLA-C-restricted CMV-specific TCR beta clonotypes were dominant, and in two of eight donors the single most frequent clonotype came from this HLA-C-restricted group.

The sequencer was an Illumina HiSeq 1500. TCRdb reprocessed the public reads (quality trimming at Q25 with fastp, clone calling with MiXCR) and kept in-frame beta chains. Merged by CDR3 protein, the rows form single entries marked with the most common genes and DNA. A total of about 52,000 distinct CDR3 sequences appear in this sample, 20% of them only once. The leading ten clones occupy around 60% of the sample. CDR1 MNHEY and CDR2 SVGAGI were looked up in the germline V gene. V drops 4 bases and J drops 1 base, leaving 20 bases in between. The CDR3 starts with the cysteine, ends with the phenylalanine, and has 17 residues. Only the CDR3 DNA stays, 51 bases, in frame from base 1. Comment on this clonotype: The clone's antigen remains unknown. Base quality data are lacking; no much larger clone is found one base away.

The sample's treatment or condition label is to be understood as: in vitro stimulation with specific CMV peptide epitopes to enrich CMV-specific T cells. The sequence is built from TRBV6-5 and TRBJ2-7; the D gene is perhaps TRBD1, on 5 matching bases. This sequence originates from a human donor in good health (CMV status not recorded). Some clones in this sample may be carry-over from other donors' samples. This specimen consisted of CD8+ T cells from cultured PBMCs, obtained from culture after CMV antigen stimulation. The sequence in DNA is TGTGCCAGCAGTTTAAACGGAGAGGCCAGGGTATCCTACGAGCAGTACTTC. Translated, it gives CASSLNGEARVSYEQYF.